This T cell receptor beta chain derives from a study of Graves' ophthalmopathy and Graves' hyperthyroidism (dated by TCRdb to between 2017 and 2018). Concerning the study at large: Hyperthyroidism was defined as stable when no progression to ophthalmopathy occurred within 18 months of follow-up. The study used TCR beta repertoire signatures to distinguish Graves' ophthalmopathy from Graves' hyperthyroidism and to predict progression to ophthalmopathy. To explore V-J signatures that separate ophthalmopathy from hyperthyroidism, a discovery set of about 96 patients was enrolled, consisting of about 41 with ophthalmopathy and 57 with stable hyperthyroidism. The independent validation cohort included about 19 hyperthyroidism patients plus 17 patients who later progressed from hyperthyroidism to ophthalmopathy. Once sampling was done, hyperthyroidism patients were given methimazole at a starting dose of 30 mg daily, while ophthalmopathy patients were given high-dose intravenous methylprednisolone. In total, approximately 130 blood samples were TCR-sequenced: fewer than 50 ophthalmopathy, roughly 80 hyperthyroidism and around 17 hyperthyroidism-to-ophthalmopathy patients. In more than five hyperthyroidism patients, T-cell repertoires of thyroid tissue and blood were compared. What the authors observed across the whole study: Most expanded thyroid clonotypes with a frequency above 0.001 also appeared in blood, which suggests that blood repertoires may reflect the immune response in the thyroid. No statistical method was used to set the sample size in advance, and the investigators knew which group each participant was assigned to. In validation, the model predicted ophthalmopathy progression with 55% to 71% sensitivity and about 73% specificity; eleven to twelve predicted patients were CT-confirmed with GO in a median of approximately 6.5 months. Ophthalmopathy was separated from stable hyperthyroidism by the 13-signature model with 85% to 90% sensitivity and 81% to 84% specificity in cross-validation and with 80%/75% in the test set.

TCR beta CDR3 regions were amplified from RNA transcripts for repertoire sequencing. HTBI primers and the Qiagen OneStep RT-PCR kit were used in a first-round RT-PCR, which was followed by a second-round multiplex PCR, size selection and purification. The libraries underwent paired-end sequencing with 100 bp reads on an Illumina HiSeq2000. Per the authors' processing: SOAPnuke was used to process the reads, throwing out any read that had adapters, had uncalled bases, had a mean Phred below 15, or lacked an exact constant-primer or identifier match. COPE v1.2.5 was used to merge the high-quality paired reads. Clonotypes were defined as unique nucleotide sequences and were aligned to IMGT TRB V, D and J references using MiTCR v1.1. The analysis was limited to V-J combinations with a frequency above 0.0001, which together covered over 99% of the repertoires. For each V-J combination, a TCR clonal expansion and chaos score was defined as the ratio of F50 clonal expansion to chaos observed in the TCRdist matrix. Welch's t-statistics and random forest were used to reduce features to approximately 13 V-J combinations, which were fed into a naive Bayes classifier. The similarity between thyroid and blood repertoires was quantified using the Morisita-Horn index. Clones were called with MiXCR by TCRdb after fastp trimmed the public reads at Q25, and only in-frame beta chains were retained. Under each unique CDR3 protein, matching rows form one entry showing the most common genes and DNA. For this entry, the V and J calls and clone size follow TCRdb and not the study's own pipeline. Counted in this sample were around 1.1 million distinct CDR3 sequences; about 38% of them appeared once. The ten largest clonotypes hold around 10% of the sample.

There are a few counts of this clonotype. Its target antigen remains unknown. Qualities for individual bases were not recorded, and no much larger clone is one base off. Patients with hyperthyroidism were aged 18 to 65 years, had been newly diagnosed, and had a disease duration of less than 2 months. Patients with other autoimmune diseases, uncontrolled infections, pregnancy or lactation were excluded from the study. Diagnosis relied on clinical symptoms, serum thyroxine, TRAb, thyroid ultrasound and orbital computed tomography. Total RNA was extracted with Trizol reagent and quality-checked on an Agilent 2100 Bioanalyzer. The receptor was derived from an adult man with Graves' hyperthyroidism. The material sequenced was peripheral blood or thyroid tissue (not recorded which).

The CDR3: CASSRGNQETQYF. At the DNA level, the sequence is TGTGCCAGCAGCCGGGGGAACCAAGAGACCCAGTACTTC. Recombination joined TRBV7-8 with TRBJ2-5, with TRBD2 as a weak D call on 6 bases. V was cut back by 5 bases and J by 0 bases, leaving a gap of 7 bases between them. Including cysteine and phenylalanine, the CDR3 has 13 amino acids. The only DNA kept is the CDR3, 39 bases in frame from the first base. CDR1 and CDR2 (SGHVS, FQNEAQ) derive from the germline V gene.